This T cell receptor beta chain was retrieved from a study of cytomegalovirus exposure and HLA in healthy donors. About this clone itself: Its target is not known.

Primers included in the PCR were 60 Vbeta and 13 Jbeta primers. The protocol was immunoSEQ multiplex PCR, while the TCRdb copy is restricted to in-frame clones and leaves out a portion. The sample lists around 300,000 clones, about 75% occurring once. Study observations and caveats: Common viral pathogens (according to a later analysis) appeared linked to several of the most significant clusters.

There are 15 residues in the CDR3. V gave up 2 bases and J gave up 2 bases, with 11 bases separating them. CDR1 SGHNT and CDR2 YENEEA come from the germline V gene. This sequence was found in a female donor in good health and CMV-seronegative. The sequencing sample was made of PBMCs. The V gene is TRBV11-3, the J gene TRBJ2-3; D is undetermined. The CDR3 spells CASSLHSKITDTQYF. As DNA, the CDR3 is TGTGCCAGCAGCTTACACTCAAAAATCACAGATACGCAGTATTTT.